This T cell receptor (beta chain) was captured in a study of CD8+ T cells in alopecia areata. Extracted RNA was reverse transcribed into cDNA, the sequencing template. Clones were read by immunoSEQ multiplex PCR, and TCRdb kept only the in-frame ones, dropping some. The sample has roughly 120,000 clones; roughly 69% are singletons. The CDR3 is 15 residues long. Looked up from germline, CDR1 is SNHLY and CDR2 is FYNNEI. V lost 9 bases and J lost 4, with 20 bases in between. It was from PBMCs that CD4+ and CD8+ T cells were sorted. The chain recombines TRBV2 with TRBJ2-3; no clear D. Sample: CD4+ T cells sorted from blood. The clonotype was recovered from a human donor in good health. CDR3 sequence reads: CARTRAISSPDTQYF. The DNA of the CDR3 is TGTGCCAGAACCCGGGCCATCTCGTCCCCAGATACGCAGTATTTT.